This T cell receptor (beta chain) was profiled in a study of blood T cell repertoires in COVID-19. On the study more broadly: Some COVID-19 samples were acute and others convalescent; all came from the United States, Italy and Spain. The cDNA or gDNA used as material had been derived from T cells, B-cell-depleted T cells, or PBMCs.

Authors' data handling: Amplification of reference gene primers was used by the study to estimate nucleated cell counts. Data came from immunoSEQ multiplex PCR; TCRdb stores just in-frame clones and leaves some out. The DNA gave D and trimming, while V, J and clone size come from that table. The sample lists under 150,000 clones; roughly 72% were seen once. V was pared by 5 bases and J by 2 bases, with 3 bases of the junction left unmatched. CDR3 length: 14 residues. Germline CDR1 MNHEY, CDR2 SVGAGI. This chain connects TRBV6-5 to TRBJ2-7; 10 bases line up with TRBD1. Sequenced material: peripheral blood. The TCR comes from a human donor in a cohort sampled during active COVID-19. CDR3 in amino acids: CASSLTGGTYEQYF. The CDR3 DNA reads TGTGCCAGCAGTCTGACAGGGGGCACCTACGAGCAGTACTTC.